This T cell receptor (beta chain) was documented in a study of T cell responses to AZD1222 COVID-19 vaccine. Study overall: Second doses were pooled across both intervals (about 4 or about 12 weeks).

In regard to this clone: The antigen is undetermined.

CDR3 length: 21 amino acids. Trimming left V 3 bases short and J 4 bases short, with 34 bases between. Germline CDR1 and CDR2: MGHRA and YSYEKL. Repertoires were generated with immunoSEQ multiplex PCR, while TCRdb's copy carries only in-frame clones and drops some. The sample includes some 100,000 clones, less than 90% of them seen just once. Study-wide results and caveats: At baseline, seropositivity was found in only a handful of AZD1222 recipients.

This clonotype originated in an adult in good health. The V gene is TRBV4-1, the J gene TRBJ2-7; D could derive from TRBD1 or TRBD2 (5 bases each). The sample consisted of peripheral blood, taken on day 0 of AZD1222 vaccination. CDR3 sequence reads: CASSHPRGPAQPPGSFYEQYF. For the CDR3, the DNA is TGCGCCAGCAGCCACCCCCGGGGCCCAGCACAACCTCCGGGATCTTTTTACGAGCAGTACTTC.